These T cell receptor beta chains were read from a single sample in a study of blood T cell repertoires in COVID-19. Repertoires were generated with immunoSEQ multiplex PCR, while TCRdb's copy carries only in-frame clones and drops some. Found here are under 150,000 clones, approximately 88% of them singletons; the top ten hold 28%. The specimen sequenced was peripheral blood. The receptors derive from a human donor in a cohort sampled during active COVID-19. Both conserved end residues are part of each CDR3. D genes are given only for firm matches. The listing skips clone size in some rows; elsewhere it reads once, few, many or a size class.

>TRBJ1-5|TRBV6-2/TRBV6-3|NA|TRBD1
CASSRQGNYQPQHF
TGTGCCAGCAGTAGACAGGGGAATTATCAGCCCCAGCATTTT
>TRBJ2-7|TRBV6-2/TRBV6-3|NA|NA
CASSPRDRYEQYF
TGTGCCAGCAGTCCGAGAGACAGGTACGAGCAGTACTTC
>TRBJ1-1|TRBV7-2|NA|NA
CASSLRGNTEAFF
TGTGCCAGCAGCTTACGGGGGAACACTGAAGCTTTCTTT
>TRBJ2-2|TRBV18|NA|TRBD1
CASSPDRVGELFF
TGTGCCAGCTCACCAGACAGGGTCGGGGAGCTGTTTTTT
>TRBJ2-2|TRBV2|NA|NA
CAGAGGPNTGELFF
TGTGCAGGGGCCGGGGGTCCTAACACCGGGGAGCTGTTTTTT
>TRBJ2-5|TRBV10-3|few|NA
CAISETDRQETQYF
TGTGCCATCAGTGAGACGGACAGACAAGAGACCCAGTACTTC
>TRBJ1-6|TRBV6-5|NA|NA
CANSLKRDSPLHF
TGTGCCAACTCCCTTAAGCGAGATTCACCCCTCCACTTT
>TRBJ1-2|TRBV10-3|once|TRBD1
CAIFGGGGYYGYTF
TGTGCCATCTTCGGAGGGGGCGGATACTATGGCTACACCTTC
>TRBJ2-5|TRBV9|NA|TRBD2
CASSVAPSGGAGGETQYF
TGTGCCAGCAGCGTAGCCCCTAGCGGGGGGGCAGGGGGAGAGACCCAGTACTTC
>TRBJ2-6|TRBV5-1|NA|NA
CASSFWEVSGANVLTF
TGCGCCAGCAGCTTCTGGGAGGTCTCTGGGGCCAACGTCCTGACTTTC
>TRBJ2-5|TRBV2|NA|TRBD2
CASSPLAGNGETQYF
TGTGCCAGCAGCCCCCTAGCGGGGAATGGGGAGACCCAGTACTTC
>TRBJ1-1|TRBV2|NA|NA
CASSGGQGTEAFF
TGTGCCAGCAGCGGGGGTCAAGGGACTGAAGCTTTCTTT
>TRBJ1-5|TRBV16|NA|NA
CASSQYGGSNQPQHF
TGTGCCAGCAGCCAATACGGCGGCAGCAATCAGCCCCAGCATTTT
>TRBJ1-1|TRBV5-5|NA|NA
CASSPRVTLDTEAFF
TGTGCCAGCAGCCCGAGGGTGACCCTCGACACTGAAGCTTTCTTT
>TRBJ2-5|TRBV10-3|NA|TRBD2
CAIRTSGGARETQYF
TGTGCCATCAGGACTAGCGGGGGGGCCCGGGAGACCCAGTACTTC
>TRBJ2-1|TRBV4-1|NA|TRBD1
CASSQGGQGGVRDEQFF
TGCGCCAGCAGCCAAGGAGGACAGGGTGGGGTAAGGGATGAGCAGTTCTTC
>TRBJ1-5|TRBV27|NA|TRBD1
CASSLEGQGYGHQHF
TGTGCCAGCAGTTTAGAGGGACAGGGATATGGCCACCAGCATTTT
>TRBJ2-6|TRBV19|NA|TRBD2
CASSISGGPLSGANVLTF
TGTGCCAGTAGTATAAGCGGGGGGCCTCTCTCTGGGGCCAACGTCCTGACTTTC
>TRBJ1-2|TRBV9|NA|NA
CASSVDSNYGYTF
TGTGCCAGCAGCGTGGACAGCAACTATGGCTACACCTTC
>TRBJ1-1|TRBV7-9|NA|TRBD1
CASSPLRDREAFF
TGTGCCAGCAGCCCCCTCCGGGACAGGGAAGCTTTCTTT
>TRBJ2-3|TRBV27|NA|TRBD1
CASSLLDRSTDTQYF
TGTGCCAGCAGTTTACTGGACAGGAGCACAGATACGCAGTATTTT
>TRBJ1-4|TRBV7-2|NA|NA
CASTISATNEKLFF
TGTGCCAGCACTATTTCCGCAACTAATGAAAAACTGTTTTTT
>TRBJ2-1|TRBV9|few|NA
CASSVGLTGEQFF
TGTGCCAGCAGCGTAGGTCTAACGGGGGAGCAGTTCTTC
>TRBJ2-7|TRBV11-3|NA|NA
CASSLSGYEQYF
TGTGCCAGCAGTCTCAGCGGGTACGAGCAGTACTTC
>TRBJ1-6|TRBV9|NA|NA
CASSVGGQYNSPLHF
TGTGCCAGCAGCGTAGGAGGACAGTATAATTCACCCCTCCACTTT
>TRBJ2-5|TRBV14|NA|NA
CASSQGSQETQYF
TGTGCCAGCAGCCAGGGCAGCCAAGAGACCCAGTACTTC
>TRBJ1-5|TRBV19|NA|NA
CASSSTWYQPQHF
TGTGCCAGTAGTTCAACATGGTATCAGCCCCAGCATTTT
>TRBJ1-1|TRBV12-3/TRBV12-4|NA|NA
CASSFQVNTEAFF
TGTGCCAGCAGTTTTCAGGTGAACACTGAAGCTTTCTTT
>TRBJ2-5|TRBV7-2|NA|NA
CASSLAVPSLETQYF
TGTGCCAGCAGCTTAGCAGTGCCAAGCCTGGAGACCCAGTACTTC
>TRBJ2-1|TRBV7-2|NA|NA
CASSWGRLGNEQFF
TGTGCCAGCAGCTGGGGCAGACTCGGGAATGAGCAGTTCTTC
>TRBJ2-1|TRBV19|NA|TRBD1
CASSIRTGDVYNEQFF
TGTGCCAGTAGTATCCGGACAGGGGACGTCTACAATGAGCAGTTCTTC
>TRBJ2-7|TRBV5-4|NA|NA
CASSPTTLTYEQYF
TGTGCCAGCAGCCCCACAACCCTTACCTACGAGCAGTACTTC
>TRBJ1-1|TRBV2|NA|TRBD1
CASSSYLEGAGTEAFF
TGTGCCAGCAGTTCCTATTTGGAGGGGGCAGGGACTGAAGCTTTCTTT
>TRBJ2-1|TRBV9|once|TRBD1
CASSGGDRGYNEQFF
TGTGCCAGCAGCGGAGGGGACAGGGGATACAATGAGCAGTTCTTC
>TRBJ2-1|TRBV6-5|NA|NA
CASREGPGSYNEQFF
TGTGCCAGCAGGGAGGGACCGGGATCCTACAATGAGCAGTTCTTC
>TRBJ2-2|TRBV25-1|NA|NA
CASRNRDAGELFF
TGTGCCAGCAGAAACAGGGACGCCGGGGAGCTGTTTTTT
>TRBJ1-2|TRBV5-4|NA|NA
CASRDIYGYTF
TGTGCCAGCAGGGACATCTATGGCTACACCTTC
>TRBJ2-7|TRBV7-2|NA|NA
CASSLDFPGEQYF
TGTGCCAGCAGCTTGGATTTCCCGGGCGAGCAGTACTTC
>TRBJ2-2|TRBV19|NA|TRBD1
CASSIPGTGFTGELFF
TGTGCCAGTAGTATCCCCGGGACAGGGTTTACCGGGGAGCTGTTTTTT
>TRBJ2-7|TRBV7-2|NA|NA
CASSSRRGAGEQYF
TGTGCCAGCAGCTCACGCCGGGGGGCGGGCGAGCAGTACTTC